This T cell receptor beta chain was identified in a study of T cell repertoires in cytomegalovirus infection. For the study at large: Signatures in public TCR beta sequences pointed to both CMV infection and matching HLA type. Study-level points and caveats: HLA-C-restricted, CMV-specific TCR beta clonotypes were dominant ex vivo. Pooled public TCR beta family frequency picked out CMV carriers with the relevant HLA.

TCRdb processed the reads anew with MiXCR; each CDR3 protein has one entry. The sample records roughly 500,000 distinct CDR3 sequences, roughly 12% being singletons. The germline V gene encodes CDR1 SGHRS and CDR2 YFSETQ. This CDR3 region has 11 residues. Trimming shortened V by 0 bases and J by 10 bases, and 7 bases separated the two germline ends. This clonotype was seen many times. Its cognate antigen is unknown. The chain is built from TRBV5-1 and TRBJ1-1; no reliable D call. Sequenced input: PBMCs. The clonotype comes from a human donor in good health (CMV status not recorded). Some clones in this sample may be carry-over from other donors' samples. CDR3 region: CASSLGPIAFF. CDR3 nucleotide sequence: TGCGCCAGCAGCTTGGGTCCCATAGCTTTCTTT.